Following are 13 T cell receptor beta chains from one sample sequenced in a study of T cell repertoires in cytomegalovirus infection. TCRdb recomputed calls from the reads with MiXCR, one row per CDR3 protein. The sample includes roughly 230,000 distinct CDR3 sequences, about 12% of them seen just once. The sample consisted of PBMCs. The source is a human donor in good health (CMV status not recorded). Some clones in this sample may be carry-over from other donors' samples.

This clonotype appeared a few times. The chain couples TRBV7-2 to TRBJ2-4, with 9 bases identical to TRBD1. Looked up from germline, CDR1 is SGHTA and CDR2 is FQGNSA. Trimming cost V 4 bases and J 1 base; bases outside gene matches: 8. This CDR3 has 17 amino acids. Written as DNA, the CDR3 is TGTGCCAGCAGCTCAGGACAGGGGTCGAGGGCCAAAAACATTCAGTACTTC. It specifies CASSSGQGSRAKNIQYF.

This clonotype appeared a few times. The chain recombines TRBV6-2 or TRBV6-3 with TRBJ2-5, with 7 bases identical to TRBD2. V lost 7 bases and J lost 4; bases outside the gene matches: 15. The V gene's germline CDR1 is MNHEY and CDR2 SVGEGT. This CDR3 spans 16 amino acids. Here the CDR3 reads CASTNQGGKSGETQYF. CDR3 coding DNA: TGTGCCAGCACCAACCAGGGAGGGAAAAGCGGAGAGACCCAGTACTTC.

This clonotype was seen ten or more times. The junction differs from germline at one of its ends, possibly a read error. The genes are TRBV11-2 and TRBJ2-1, with TRBD2 as a possible D gene (6 bases). Looked up from germline, CDR1 is SGHAT and CDR2 is FQNNGV. The CDR3 runs to 8 residues. CDR3 residues: CASSGGYF. Here the CDR3 DNA reads TGTGCCAGCAGTGGGGGGTACTTC.

There are a few counts of this clonotype. This chain uses TRBV28 with TRBJ1-3; D is ambiguous. Germline assignment: CDR1 MDHEN and CDR2 SYDVKM. V gave up 3 bases and J gave up 2 bases, with 8 bases separating them. CDR3 length: 14 amino acids. The CDR3 bases are TGTGCCAGCAGTTTCGTGGCGACTGGAAACACCATATATTTT. Translated, it gives CASSFVATGNTIYF.

This clonotype was found many times. This chain connects TRBV11-2 to TRBJ2-2; TRBD2 aligns across 9 bases. With 1 base clipped from V and 12 bases from J, the junction kept 24 bases outside the gene matches. CDR3 length equals 20 residues. CDR1 and CDR2 from the germline V gene are SGHAT and FQNNGV. CDR3 in amino acids: CASSLAPYRTSARGGGKLFF. The CDR3, as DNA: TGTGCCAGCAGCTTAGCCCCATACCGGACTAGCGCCCGCGGCGGAGGGAAGCTGTTTTTT.

The sample holds many counts of this clonotype. The rearrangement uses TRBV12-3 or TRBV12-4 and TRBJ1-5, with 8 bases matching TRBD1. V lost 3 bases and J lost 6; bases outside the gene matches: 4. There are 14 residues in the CDR3. CDR3 loop: CASSLTGEGQPQHF. The CDR3 DNA sequence: TGTGCCAGCAGTTTGACAGGGGAAGGTCAGCCCCAGCATTTT.

This clonotype was picked up a small number of times. The chain employs TRBV7-9 and TRBJ2-7; possibly TRBD1 for D (6 bases). The CDR3 sequence is 14 residues long. V lost 6 bases and J lost 6, with 18 bases in between. Germline CDR1 SEHNR, CDR2 FQNEAQ (reference sequence). The CDR3 region has the DNA TGTGCCAGCAGACAGGACAGCCCGGTGGGCGAGCAGTACTTC. As protein: CASRQDSPVGEQYF.

The chain has TRBV5-4 and TRBJ2-2; a possible D gene is TRBD2 (6 bases). This CDR3 contains 14 residues. In germline, CDR1 is SGHNT, CDR2 YYREEE (reference sequence). V lost 4 bases and J 7 bases, leaving 14 bases between the germline ends. The CDR3 loop reads CASSRGTDIGELFF. CDR3 in DNA: TGTGCCAGCAGCCGCGGGACGGACATCGGGGAGCTGTTTTTT.

This clonotype was picked up many times. The J gene is TRBJ2-1, the V gene TRBV7-3; the match to TRBD2 covers 7 bases. Unmatched junction bases numbered 8, after V lost 4 bases and J lost 5 bases. CDR3 length: 15 amino acids. Germline V gives CDR1 SGHTA, CDR2 FQGTGA. CDR3: CASSYRGSPDNEQFF. CDR3 bases: TGTGCCAGCAGCTACCGCGGGAGTCCCGACAATGAGCAGTTCTTC.

The gene calls are TRBV18 and TRBJ2-5; TRBD2 matches 10 bases. Looked up from germline, CDR1 is KGHSH and CDR2 is LQKENI. The V and J ends lost 3 bases and 2 bases, in that order; junction bases with no gene match: 9. The CDR3 has 17 residues. The CDR3 nucleotides are TGTGCCAGCTCACCCCCTGGACTAGCGGCGAATCAAGAGACCCAGTACTTC. Encoded protein: CASSPPGLAANQETQYF.

V and J are TRBV29-1 and TRBJ1-1, with no clear D. CDR3 size: 11 residues. The germline V and J ends were trimmed by 5 bases and 1 base, with 5 bases remaining between them. CDR1 and CDR2 from the germline V gene are SQVTM and ANQGSEA. Here the CDR3 reads CSVRSNTEAFF. CDR3 DNA: TGCAGCGTTAGGTCGAACACTGAAGCTTTCTTT.

This clonotype was seen at least ten times. The chain has TRBV7-8 and TRBJ1-1; no definite D call. This CDR3 is built from 13 residues. Trimming stripped 3 bases from V and 0 bases from J, with 5 bases between. Germline assignment: CDR1 SGHVS and CDR2 FQNEAQ. CDR3 amino acids: CASSFPVNTEAFF. CDR3 bases: TGTGCCAGCAGCTTTCCAGTGAACACTGAAGCTTTCTTT.

This clonotype was detected ten times or more. This chain links TRBV28 with TRBJ2-7; TRBD1 matches at 7 bases. This CDR3 is 14 amino acids long. J lost 1 base, V lost 6 bases, and 6 bases had no gene match. Per the germline V gene, CDR1 is MDHEN and CDR2 is SYDVKM. The CDR3 sequence is CASRTGQRSYEQYF. The CDR3 nucleotides are TGTGCCAGCAGAACGGGACAGCGGTCCTACGAGCAGTACTTC.